Below are 20 T cell receptor beta chains sequenced from a single sample in a study of prognosis after radiotherapy for stage I lung cancer. Two-round multiplex PCR on genomic DNA was the method by which TCR beta CDR3 was amplified. The authors ran first-round PCR with primers specific to each TRBV and TRBJ gene. TCRdb re-derived calls from the multiplex PCR reads in MiXCR, one entry per CDR3 protein. The sample lists under 35,000 distinct CDR3 sequences; around 43% were seen once. Sequencing used PBMCs, obtained before or after stereotactic body radiation therapy (not recorded which). The source is a donor over 45 with non-small cell lung cancer.

Ten or more counts support this clonotype. This sequence joins TRBV2 and TRBJ2-5; D perhaps matches TRBD2 (7 bases). Germline-derived CDR1 and CDR2 are SNHLY and FYNNEI. This CDR3 spans 16 amino acids. Trimming removed 3 bases at V and 4 bases at J, with 18 bases between. CDR3 coding DNA: TGTGCCAGCAGTGACGGGTTGTACAGGGAGGGAGAGACCCAGTACTTC. Residues: CASSDGLYREGETQYF.

Ten or more counts support this clonotype. The chain recombines TRBV20-1 with TRBJ2-1; TRBD2 is a possible D gene (5 bases). Looked up from germline, CDR1 is DFQATT and CDR2 is SNEGSKA (reference sequence). This CDR3 is built from 15 residues. V dropped 6 bases and J dropped 0 bases, with 15 bases sitting between them. This chain's CDR3 is CSAGKPGSSYNEQFF. Here the CDR3 DNA reads TGCAGTGCCGGGAAGCCGGGGAGCTCCTACAATGAGCAGTTCTTC.

Worth noting for this clonotype: Just one base apart from a much larger clone, this may be a read error. V and J are TRBV3-1 and TRBJ1-1; D ambiguous. V lost 0 bases to trimming and J lost 0 bases, with 5 bases between them. The CDR3 runs to 14 residues. Germline V gene lookup returns CDR1 LGHDT and CDR2 YNNKEL (reference sequence). Written as DNA, the CDR3 is TGTGCCAGCAGCCAAGAGGTGTTGAACACTGAAGCTTTCTTT. Its protein product is CASSQEVLNTEAFF.

This clonotype was recorded at least ten times. The V gene is TRBV15, the J gene TRBJ1-1; D uncertain. This CDR3 has 13 amino acids. V was clipped by 2 bases and J by 0 bases, with 4 bases between them. Germline values: CDR1 LNHNV, CDR2 YYDKDF (reference sequence). The chain's CDR3 is CATSRSLNTEAFF. The CDR3 region has the DNA TGTGCCACCAGCAGATCTTTGAACACTGAAGCTTTCTTT.

At least ten counts were recorded for this clonotype. V usage is TRBV4-1 and J usage is TRBJ2-5; D is tentatively TRBD1 or TRBD2 (5 bases each). This CDR3 is 14 amino acids long. The germline gives CDR1 MGHRA, CDR2 YSYEKL. The ends were cut back, 1 base at V and 5 bases at J, with 11 bases in the middle. The CDR3 sequence: CASSQGTLGETQYF. Written as DNA, the CDR3 is TGCGCCAGCAGCCAAGGGACACTAGGGGAGACCCAGTACTTC.

The rearrangement links TRBV6-1 to TRBJ2-3; TRBD2 matches at 9 bases. The germline gives CDR1 MNHNS, CDR2 SASEGT. The V and J ends lost 4 bases and 13 bases, in that order; junction bases with no gene match: 6. The CDR3 contains 12 residues. CDR3 amino acids: CASSVKREVKYF. CDR3 DNA: TGTGCCAGCAGTGTGAAGCGGGAGGTTAAGTATTTT.

This clonotype was detected many times. CDR3 sequence reads: CASTRDRGYEQYF. CDR3 DNA: TGTGCCAGTACTCGGGACAGGGGCTACGAGCAGTACTTC. This chain links TRBV19 with TRBJ2-7; 10 bases match TRBD1. This CDR3 contains 13 residues. After removal of 7 bases from V and 3 bases from J, the junction contained 3 bases not matched to a gene. The germline V gene encodes CDR1 LNHDA and CDR2 SQIVND (reference sequence).

This clonotype was picked up one time. An end of the junction differs from the germline gene, which may be a read error. This chain uses TRBV6-5 with TRBJ1-5, with TRBD1 as a possible D gene (5 bases). CDR3 length equals 19 residues. Looked up from germline, CDR1 is MNHEY and CDR2 is SVGAGI. The CDR3 nucleotides read TGTGCCAGCAGTTACTCTACCAAGAATTGGCAGGGAGGCAATCATCCCCAGCATTTT. Its translation: CASSYSTKNWQGGNHPQHF.

The V and J genes are TRBV28 and TRBJ1-2; TRBD1 is a possible D gene (5 bases). The V gene's germline CDR1 is MDHEN and CDR2 SYDVKM. This CDR3 region has 15 residues. Between the trimmed V and J ends, which lost 3 bases and 6 bases, there was a span of 17 bases. The DNA for the CDR3 is TGTGCCAGCAGTTTGCGTCTCGGGTCGGGGGATGGCTACACCTTC. It yields the protein CASSLRLGSGDGYTF.

Of note for this clonotype: A much larger clonotype is one base distant, so this may be a read error. The chain is built from TRBV7-3 and TRBJ1-1, with D tentatively TRBD1 (6 bases). Between the trimmed V and J ends, which lost 6 bases and 0 bases, there was a span of 11 bases. CDR1 SGHTA and CDR2 FQGTGA come from the germline V gene. The CDR3 spans 14 residues. CDR3: CASRPGQLNTEAFF. The CDR3 bases are TGTGCCAGCAGACCCGGACAGCTGAACACTGAAGCTTTCTTT.

J is TRBJ2-2 and V is TRBV27; D gene uncertain. The CDR3 loop spans 14 amino acids. Trimming took off 3 bases at V and 12 bases at J, with 17 bases between the two ends. Germline-derived CDR1 and CDR2 are MNHEY and SMNVEV (reference sequence). CDR3 sequence reads: CASSLYRNGGQLFF. In nucleotides, the CDR3 is TGTGCCAGCAGTTTGTACCGGAATGGTGGGCAGCTGTTTTTT.

Many counts were recorded for this clonotype. Sequence at one end of the junction differs from germline and may be a read error. The chain uses TRBV5-1 and TRBJ2-5; 10 nucleotides match TRBD1. This CDR3 spans 13 amino acids. CDR1 is SGHRS and CDR2 is YFSETQ in the germline V gene. The CDR3 region is CASRLDRGKTQYF. CDR3 sequence (DNA): TGCGCCAGCAGATTGGACAGGGGGAAGACCCAGTACTTC.

The genes are TRBV20-1 and TRBJ1-6; no clear D gene. The ends were cut back, 0 bases at V and 4 bases at J, with 7 bases in the middle. Per the germline V gene, CDR1 is DFQATT and CDR2 is SNEGSKA (reference sequence). The CDR3 totals 14 residues. Here the CDR3 DNA reads TGCAGTGCTAGAGATGGCAGGTATAATTCACCCCTCCACTTT. The encoded protein is CSARDGRYNSPLHF.

V is TRBV28 and J is TRBJ2-7, with TRBD1 matching over 7 bases. V was pared by 6 bases and J by 6 bases, with 11 bases of the junction left unmatched. Germline CDR1 and CDR2: MDHEN and SYDVKM. The CDR3 covers 14 residues. The CDR3 nucleotides read TGTGCCAGCAGAGAAACAGGGGCAGGTTGCGAGCAGTACTTC. Encoded protein: CASRETGAGCEQYF.

This clonotype was detected many times. The chain employs TRBV19 and TRBJ2-7; TRBD1 aligns across 7 bases. The CDR3 has 14 residues. CDR1 and CDR2 (germline): LNHDA, SQIVND (reference sequence). Trimming removed 2 bases from V and 3 bases from J; junction bases left unmatched: 4. CDR3 coding DNA: TGTGCCAGTAGTATACGGGACAGTGACTACGAGCAGTACTTC. Protein product: CASSIRDSDYEQYF.

This clonotype was recorded many times. This chain joins TRBV6-1 and TRBJ1-1; unclear D gene. Trimming took 7 bases from V and 1 from J, leaving 10 bases between them. The CDR3 extends over 13 amino acids. From germline, CDR1 is MNHNS and CDR2 SASEGT. In DNA, the CDR3 is TGTGCCAGCACCATCAACAGGAACACTGAAGCTTTCTTT. Translating it yields CASTINRNTEAFF.

This clonotype was seen repeatedly, ten times or more. The rearrangement joins TRBV15 to TRBJ2-1; no definite D call. The CDR3 is 14 amino acids. Germline values: CDR1 LNHNV, CDR2 YYDKDF (reference sequence). The V and J ends lost 1 base and 7 bases respectively, with 11 bases between them. The CDR3 region is CATSRVITENEQFF. DNA for the CDR3: TGTGCCACCAGCAGAGTGATTACGGAAAATGAGCAGTTCTTC.

As for this clonotype: A much bigger clone sits one base away, suggesting this may be a read error. This chain joins TRBV6-1 and TRBJ2-5, with D possibly TRBD1 on 7 matching bases. V was trimmed by 8 bases and J by 5 bases, leaving 15 bases between them. Germline V gene data show CDR1 as MNHNS and CDR2 as SASEGT. The length of the CDR3 is 13 residues. CDR3 loop: CASLRGDLETQYF. As DNA, the CDR3 is TGTGCCAGCCTCAGGGGGGATCTGGAGACCCAGTACTTC.

This chain uses TRBV20-1 with TRBJ2-3; the match to TRBD2 covers 11 bases. CDR3 length equals 14 residues. Unmatched junction bases numbered 7, after V lost 2 bases and J lost 9 bases. The germline CDR1 and CDR2 sequences are DFQATT and SNEGSKA (reference sequence). This CDR3 is CSARYGTSGLTQYF. CDR3 in DNA: TGCAGTGCTAGATATGGGACTAGCGGTCTGACGCAGTATTTT.

The sample holds many counts of this clonotype. This sequence joins TRBV18 and TRBJ2-5; maybe TRBD1 (6 bases). The CDR3 consists of 14 residues. Trimming removed 6 bases at V and 5 bases at J, with 16 bases between. The germline V gene has CDR1 KGHSH and CDR2 LQKENI. The CDR3 loop reads CASSRSWGPETQYF. Here the CDR3 DNA reads TGTGCCAGCTCCCGCAGCTGGGGGCCGGAGACCCAGTACTTC.